These 25 T cell receptor beta chains came from one sample sequenced in a study of cytomegalovirus exposure and HLA in healthy donors (dated by TCRdb to between 2016 and 2019). The library was obtained by the immunoSEQ multiplex PCR assay. For the multiplex PCR, a mixture combining 60 forward primers for TCR Vbeta segments and 13 reverse primers for TCR Jbeta segments was used. TCRdb provides this immuneACCESS table in a form limited to in-frame rearrangements. Some clones are lacking; in checked studies, under half of them reflect an unresolved V gene, and why the rest are absent is not known. The sample table contains approximately 190,000 clones; only one count was recorded for roughly 80% of them. The ten top clones hold about 2.6% of the sample. Specimen: PBMCs. Every receptor here comes from a woman aged 50 to 65 in good health and CMV-seropositive.

J is TRBJ1-6 and V is TRBV28; 9 nucleotides align to TRBD1. V lost 4 bases to trimming and J lost 7 bases; unmatched junction nucleotides: 11. CDR3 size: 17 residues. The germline V gene has CDR1 MDHEN and CDR2 SYDVKM. CDR3 sequence reads: CASSSRDRAFGNSPLHF. In DNA, the CDR3 is TGTGCCAGCAGTTCCCGGGACAGGGCCTTCGGGAATTCACCCCTCCACTTT.

The chain recombines TRBV5-1 with TRBJ2-1; 13 nucleotides align to TRBD2. This CDR3 is built from 20 residues. From germline, CDR1 is SGHRS and CDR2 YFSETQ. With V trimmed by 4 bases and J by 0 bases, 13 bases remained unmatched. CDR3 DNA sequence: TGCGCCAGCAGCCCCCTAACTAGCGGGGGGGCGTTGAGCTCCTACAATGAGCAGTTCTTC. Its translation: CASSPLTSGGALSSYNEQFF.

Only a few counts were recorded for this clone. The chain combines TRBV6-6 with TRBJ2-3; D gene uncertain. V gave up 5 bases and J gave up 6 bases, with 15 bases separating them. The germline gives CDR1 MNHNY, CDR2 SVGAGI (reference sequence). CDR3 length equals 14 residues. CDR3 region: CASSLGPPADTQYF. The CDR3 coding sequence is TGTGCCAGCAGTCTCGGTCCCCCCGCGGATACGCAGTATTTT.

Written as DNA, the CDR3 is TGCGCCAGCAGTTCGGGGGACCCCCGGCAGGAGACCCAGTACTTC. Its translation is CASSSGDPRQETQYF. The chain uses TRBV5-1 and TRBJ2-5; D might be TRBD2 (6 bases). V was trimmed by 5 bases and J by 5 bases, leaving 19 bases between them. The CDR3 extends over 15 amino acids. Germline values: CDR1 SGHRS, CDR2 YFSETQ.

This clone appeared a few times. The V and J genes are TRBV6-5 and TRBJ1-1, with D unresolved. Per germline, CDR1 MNHEY and CDR2 SVGAGI. Trimming removed 8 bases from V and 3 bases from J, with 13 bases in between. The length of the CDR3 is 13 residues. DNA of the CDR3: TGTGCCAGCCGTTTCGCACAAGACACTGAAGCTTTCTTT. It codes for CASRFAQDTEAFF.

This clone has more than one count but fewer than ten. This chain joins TRBV5-1 and TRBJ1-5, with 7 bases fitting TRBD1. CDR1 is SGHRS, CDR2 YFSETQ, per germline. The CDR3 extends over 17 amino acids. V gave up 0 bases and J gave up 1 base; unmatched junction bases: 7. The CDR3 DNA is TGCGCCAGCAGCTTGGGCCCCAGGGGGGCAAGCAATCAGCCCCAGCATTTT. Amino acid sequence: CASSLGPRGASNQPQHF.

The chain joins TRBV11-2 to TRBJ1-1; perhaps TRBD1 as D (6 bases). CDR1 and CDR2 (germline): SGHAT, FQNNGV. The germline V and J ends were trimmed by 5 bases and 3 bases, with 19 bases remaining between them. There are 16 residues in the CDR3. The DNA for the CDR3 is TGTGCCAGCAGCCCCAAGGGGGGGGGTGAGTACACTGAAGCTTTCTTT. It encodes CASSPKGGGEYTEAFF.

About this clone itself: Other DNA sequences within the sample encode an identical CDR3. V usage is TRBV19 and J usage is TRBJ1-2, with TRBD1 identical over 9 bases. Germline assignment: CDR1 LNHDA and CDR2 SQIVND (reference sequence). V lost 7 bases and J lost 5; bases outside the gene matches: 11. The CDR3 loop spans 15 amino acids. In DNA, the CDR3 is TGTGCCAGTACCCCCGGGACAGGGTTTAATTATGGCTACACCTTC. Translating gives CASTPGTGFNYGYTF.

J is TRBJ2-4 and V is TRBV12-5; TRBD1 matches 9 bases. CDR3 length: 14 residues. From germline, CDR1 is LGHNT and CDR2 FRNRAP. The junction had 8 bases not matched to a gene; V was cut back by 7 bases and J by 7 bases. The CDR3 sequence is CASARDRERNIQYF. In DNA form, the CDR3 reads TGTGCTAGTGCTCGGGACAGGGAAAGGAACATTCAGTACTTC.

The J gene is TRBJ2-1, the V gene TRBV19; 9 nucleotides align to TRBD2. The CDR3 consists of 17 residues. The V and J ends lost 9 bases and 8 bases, in that order; junction bases with no gene match: 20. Germline values: CDR1 LNHDA, CDR2 SQIVND (reference sequence). The CDR3 protein is CARMSGGTSEGADEQFF. The DNA of the CDR3 is TGTGCCAGAATGAGCGGGGGGACCTCCGAGGGGGCAGATGAGCAGTTCTTC.

This chain uses TRBV4-1 with TRBJ2-6, with 10 bases identical to TRBD1. V was pared by 5 bases and J by 1 base, with 8 bases of the junction left unmatched. Germline CDR1 reads MGHRA; CDR2 reads YSYEKL. This CDR3 has 18 amino acids. CDR3 DNA: TGCGCCAGCAGCACAGGACAGGGGGTTCGTTCTGGGGCCAACGTCCTGACTTTC. Residues: CASSTGQGVRSGANVLTF.

Here the CDR3 reads CASSHSGVSYEQYF. CDR3 sequence (DNA): TGCGCCAGCAGTCATTCCGGGGTCTCCTACGAGCAGTACTTC. The chain combines TRBV23-1 with TRBJ2-7; possibly TRBD2 for D (5 bases). TRBV23-1 belongs to the ORF category, with a function that is uncertain. This CDR3 comprises 14 residues. Trimming took off 3 bases at V and 0 bases at J, with 9 bases between the two ends.

To note about this clone: One end of the junction varies from germline; a read error may be responsible. The chain uses TRBV4-1 and TRBJ1-2; tentative D call: TRBD1 (5 bases). In germline, CDR1 is MGHRA, CDR2 YSYEKL. The CDR3 is 14 amino acids. The CDR3 bases are TGTGCCAGCAGCCAAGATCCCGGGGGGAACGGCTACACCTTC. Translated: CASSQDPGGNGYTF.

The genes are TRBV7-9 and TRBJ2-5; maybe TRBD2 (7 bases). This CDR3 region has 17 residues. In germline, CDR1 is SEHNR, CDR2 FQNEAQ (reference sequence). V was clipped by 6 bases and J by 5 bases, with 25 bases between them. CDR3 in amino acids: CASRPAVYTGGHETQYF. As DNA, the CDR3 is TGTGCCAGCAGGCCCGCGGTCTACACGGGGGGACATGAGACCCAGTACTTC.

This sequence joins TRBV19 and TRBJ1-6, with 8 bases aligning to TRBD1. Germline assignment: CDR1 LNHDA and CDR2 SQIVND (reference sequence). The CDR3 covers 13 residues. The V gene end was trimmed by 5 bases and the J gene end by 7 bases; junction bases not matched to a gene: 1. The chain's CDR3 is CASSGTGNSPLHF. The CDR3 DNA follows: TGTGCCAGTAGTGGGACAGGCAATTCACCCCTCCACTTT.

The chain joins TRBV29-1 to TRBJ2-5; D might be TRBD1 (6 bases). The germline V gene has CDR1 SQVTM and CDR2 ANQGSEA. Trimming stripped 7 bases from V and 2 bases from J, with 14 bases between. The length of the CDR3 is 13 residues. CDR3 sequence reads: CSAVDRNQETQYF. The CDR3 coding sequence is TGCAGCGCCGTCGACAGGAATCAAGAGACCCAGTACTTC.

In this sample, this clone turned up once. The chain recombines TRBV6-6 with TRBJ1-5, with TRBD1 as a possible D gene (5 bases). The CDR3 extends over 16 amino acids. Per germline, CDR1 MNHNY and CDR2 SVGAGI (reference sequence). V gave up 4 bases and J gave up 0 bases, with 13 bases separating them. The CDR3 loop reads CASSSTGPYSNQPQHF. DNA for the CDR3: TGTGCCAGCAGTTCTACAGGCCCTTATAGCAATCAGCCCCAGCATTTT.

The V gene is TRBV29-1, the J gene TRBJ1-3, with 8 bases lining up with TRBD1. The V and J ends lost 7 bases and 0 bases, in that order; junction bases with no gene match: 8. CDR3 size: 15 residues. Germline CDR1 reads SQVTM; CDR2 reads ANQGSEA. The CDR3 spells CSAGTGTNSGNTIYF. CDR3 DNA: TGCAGCGCAGGGACAGGAACTAACTCTGGAAACACCATATATTTT.

The chain couples TRBV4-2 to TRBJ1-1; 7 bases map to TRBD1. V dropped 3 bases and J dropped 3; count of bases not matched to a gene: 7. Germline lookup yields CDR1 LGHNA and CDR2 YNFKEQ. There are 15 residues in the CDR3. CDR3 DNA sequence: TGTGCCAGCAGCCACCCCCAGGGGGGAGACACTGAAGCTTTCTTT. It codes for CASSHPQGGDTEAFF.

The chain couples TRBV5-1 to TRBJ2-1, with 11 bases matching TRBD2. Germline trimming cut 4 bases from V and 5 bases from J; bases unmatched to any gene: 14. The CDR3 contains 18 residues. CDR1 and CDR2 (germline): SGHRS, YFSETQ. Here the CDR3 DNA reads TGCGCCAGCAGCCCCCCCGGTAGCGGGGGGGCCGGTAACAATGAGCAGTTCTTC. Protein: CASSPPGSGGAGNNEQFF.

The chain joins TRBV7-9 to TRBJ2-2; TRBD2 aligns across 8 bases. V shed 5 bases and J 4 bases; nucleotides not matched to a gene: 9. Germline CDR1 is SEHNR and CDR2 is FQNEAQ (reference sequence). This CDR3 comprises 16 residues. CDR3 DNA sequence: TGTGCCAGCAGCCCCTGGAGACTAGCGATCACCGGGGAGCTGTTTTTT. It codes for CASSPWRLAITGELFF.

This sequence joins TRBV2 and TRBJ2-7, with a weak D call TRBD1 (6 bases). From germline, CDR1 is SNHLY and CDR2 FYNNEI. CDR3 size: 14 residues. Trimming removed 9 bases from V and 1 base from J, with 16 bases in between. The CDR3 coding sequence is TGTGCCAGTATATCAGACAGGTGGTCCTACGAGCAGTACTTC. It yields the protein CASISDRWSYEQYF.

This clone occurred once. The rearrangement links TRBV7-8 to TRBJ1-2, with 7 nucleotides matching TRBD1. Trimming took 2 bases from V and 7 from J; bases not matched to a gene: 1. From germline, CDR1 is SGHVS and CDR2 FQNEAQ. There are 12 residues in the CDR3. The CDR3, as DNA: TGTGCCAGCAGCTTACCAGGGGGTGGCTACACCTTC. Protein sequence: CASSLPGGGYTF.

The chain joins TRBV9 to TRBJ1-1; D is unresolved. This CDR3 is built from 15 residues. Germline assignment: CDR1 SGDLS and CDR2 YYNGEE. V lost 1 base and J lost 3, with 13 bases in between. CDR3 nucleotides: TGTGCCAGCAGCGTACTTGGTCGGTCGGACACTGAAGCTTTCTTT. Encoded protein: CASSVLGRSDTEAFF.

The V call is TRBV10-3, the J call TRBJ2-4; D perhaps matches TRBD1 (5 bases). The ends were cut back, 4 bases at V and 0 bases at J, with 10 bases in the middle. The CDR3 sequence is 15 residues long. The germline gives CDR1 ENHRY, CDR2 SYGVKD. As DNA, the CDR3 is TGTGCCATCAGTGGGACACCCATAGCCAAAAACATTCAGTACTTC. This translates into CAISGTPIAKNIQYF.